A selection of T cell receptor beta chains follows, all from one sample in a study of blood T cell repertoires in COVID-19. Generated by immunoSEQ multiplex PCR, the TCRdb table keeps only in-frame clones and is missing some. Found here are 300,000 or so clones, 87% of them singletons; the top ten hold roughly 7.1%. The sequencing sample was made of peripheral blood. The receptors were sampled from a woman in her forties or fifties who had recovered from COVID-19. CDR3s include the opening cysteine and the closing phenylalanine or tryptophan. Fields, in order: J gene, D gene, V gene, clone size, CDR3 protein, CDR3 DNA. A D gene is named only where the DNA matches it firmly. Part of the rows lack a size; the others show once, few, many or a class for expanded clones.

TRBJ2-5	TRBD2	TRBV29-1	once	CSVVPSGHPGETQYF	TGCAGCGTTGTCCCTAGCGGGCACCCGGGGGAGACCCAGTACTTC
TRBJ1-1	.	TRBV5-6	once	CASSLYGRVFGVDTEAFF	TGTGCCAGCAGCTTGTATGGCAGGGTATTTGGGGTAGACACTGAAGCTTTCTTT
TRBJ2-7	TRBD2	TRBV7-2	.	CASSLKAGGGYEQYF	TGTGCCAGCAGCCTAAAAGCGGGAGGTGGCTACGAGCAGTACTTC
TRBJ1-6	.	TRBV6-1	once	CASSEAPDSSYSPLHF	TGTGCCAGCAGTGAAGCGCCTGACAGTTCCTATTCACCCCTCCACTTT
TRBJ1-1	.	TRBV28	.	CASRASVREAFF	TGTGCCAGCAGGGCCTCAGTGAGGGAAGCTTTCTTT
TRBJ1-2	TRBD1	TRBV27	once	CASSLAPDRDRQRQRYTF	TGTGCCAGCAGTCTCGCTCCGGACCGGGACAGGCAGAGACAGCGCTACACCTTC
TRBJ1-6	TRBD1	TRBV18	.	CASSPKPRTGEESPLHF	TGTGCCAGCTCCCCCAAGCCCCGGACAGGGGAGGAATCACCCCTCCACTTT
TRBJ2-5	TRBD1	TRBV7-9	once	CASSWDRGQETQYF	TGTGCCAGCAGCTGGGACAGGGGTCAAGAGACCCAGTACTTC
TRBJ1-2	.	TRBV5-5	.	CASSPTGQGNYGYTF	TGTGCCAGCAGCCCCACCGGCCAGGGTAACTATGGCTACACCTTC
TRBJ2-7	.	TRBV29-1	.	CSVGPDSTYEQYF	TGCAGCGTTGGGCCCGATTCAACCTACGAGCAGTACTTC
TRBJ1-5	TRBD1	TRBV28	few	CASSSGGTGQPQHF	TGTGCCAGCAGTTCAGGGGGCACGGGTCAGCCCCAGCATTTT
TRBJ2-1	TRBD1	TRBV24-1	.	CATNDPGQGIWNEQFF	TGTGCCACCAATGACCCGGGACAGGGAATATGGAATGAGCAGTTCTTC
TRBJ2-2	.	TRBV3-1/TRBV3-2	.	CASSTTGVNTGELFF	TGTGCCAGCAGTACGACAGGCGTGAACACCGGGGAGCTGTTTTTT
TRBJ2-1	TRBD2	TRBV19	few	CASRGEAGGSYNEQFF	TGTGCCAGTAGGGGTGAGGCGGGAGGTTCCTACAATGAGCAGTTCTTC
TRBJ2-5	TRBD2	TRBV5-1	.	CASSLTSGTGETQYF	TGCGCCAGCAGCTTGACCAGCGGGACGGGGGAGACCCAGTACTTC
TRBJ2-7	.	TRBV3-1/TRBV3-2	.	CASSPVVGSYEQYF	TGTGCCAGCAGCCCCGTGGTCGGGTCCTACGAGCAGTACTTC
TRBJ2-2	TRBD2	TRBV27	.	CASSRRTSGGAGDTGELFF	TGTGCCAGCAGCCGACGGACTAGCGGGGGGGCGGGGGACACCGGGGAGCTGTTTTTT
TRBJ1-1	.	TRBV28	.	CASRPYRNTEAFF	TGTGCCAGCAGACCGTACAGGAACACTGAAGCTTTCTTT
TRBJ2-7	TRBD2	TRBV2	once	CASKTGGSSYEQYF	TGTGCCAGCAAGACGGGGGGGAGCTCCTACGAGCAGTACTTC
TRBJ1-5	.	TRBV6-1	.	CASSEVGRGNQPQHF	TGTGCCAGCAGTGAAGTCGGCCGGGGCAATCAGCCCCAGCATTTT
TRBJ1-2	.	TRBV12-3/TRBV12-4	.	CASSLSINYGYTF	TGTGCCAGCAGCCTGAGCATTAACTATGGCTACACCTTC
TRBJ1-2	.	TRBV28	.	CASIIGGGVRGYTF	TGTGCCAGCATAATAGGGGGTGGAGTACGCGGCTACACCTTC
TRBJ2-7	.	TRBV28	.	CASSFGRTYEQYF	TGTGCCAGCAGTTTTGGCAGAACCTACGAGCAGTACTTC
TRBJ2-2	.	TRBV19	.	CASSSSSANTGELFF	TGTGCCAGTAGTAGTAGTAGCGCCAACACCGGGGAGCTGTTTTTT
TRBJ2-5	TRBD2	TRBV11-2	.	CASSLRGLAEETQYF	TGTGCCAGCAGCTTACGGGGACTAGCGGAAGAGACCCAGTACTTC
TRBJ1-1	.	TRBV7-8	.	CASSPLTEAFF	TGTGCCAGCAGCCCTCTGACTGAAGCTTTCTTT
TRBJ2-7	.	TRBV7-6	.	CASSLGPSDSRSSYEQYF	TGTGCCAGCAGCTTAGGCCCTTCGGACAGTCGTAGCTCCTACGAGCAGTACTTC
TRBJ1-5	TRBD1	TRBV4-1	.	CASSPTGADGQPQHF	TGCGCCAGCAGCCCGACAGGGGCTGACGGACAGCCCCAGCATTTT
TRBJ2-1	TRBD1	TRBV5-4	few	CASSSNPRGQDEQFF	TGTGCCAGCAGCTCCAACCCCAGGGGGCAGGATGAGCAGTTCTTC
TRBJ2-2	TRBD1	TRBV19	.	CASSTLQGAIPGELFF	TGTGCCAGTAGTACCTTGCAGGGGGCGATCCCCGGGGAGCTGTTTTTT
TRBJ1-5	.	TRBV6-2/TRBV6-3	.	CASSFGGPNQPQHF	TGTGCCAGCAGTTTTGGGGGCCCCAATCAGCCCCAGCATTTT
TRBJ1-6	TRBD1	TRBV7-6	.	CASSLARQGAESPLHF	TGTGCCAGCAGCTTAGCGCGGCAGGGGGCGGAATCACCCCTCCACTTT
TRBJ1-4	TRBD1	TRBV4-2	.	CASSPGGIGEKLFF	TGTGCCAGCAGCCCAGGGGGGATCGGGGAAAAACTGTTTTTT
TRBJ1-3	.	TRBV28	.	CASTQGGGNTIYF	TGTGCCAGCACTCAGGGTGGTGGAAACACCATATATTTT
TRBJ2-5	TRBD2	TRBV3-1/TRBV3-2	.	CASSQGLAGGGQETQYF	TGTGCCAGCAGCCAGGGACTAGCGGGGGGTGGGCAAGAGACCCAGTACTTC
TRBJ1-2	TRBD1	TRBV5-8	few	CASSSGLQGVVQGYTF	TGTGCCAGCAGCTCGGGACTACAGGGGGTAGTACAAGGCTACACCTTC
TRBJ2-4	.	TRBV20-1	.	CSAAGTDSRYF	TGCAGTGCGGCGGGGACTGACTCGCGGTACTTC
TRBJ1-3	TRBD1	TRBV3-1/TRBV3-2	.	CASSPRDRTSGNTIYF	TGTGCCAGCAGCCCCCGGGACAGGACCTCTGGAAACACCATATATTTT
TRBJ1-5	.	TRBV28	once	CASSSGTTGYSNQPQHF	TGTGCCAGCAGTTCCGGGACAACCGGCTATAGCAATCAGCCCCAGCATTTT
TRBJ2-5	TRBD2	TRBV15	.	CATSREASGIEETQYF	TGTGCCACCAGCAGAGAGGCTAGCGGGATAGAAGAGACCCAGTACTTC
TRBJ2-5	TRBD2	TRBV9	.	CASSPSRGLAAQETQYF	TGTGCCAGCAGCCCGTCCCGGGGACTAGCGGCTCAAGAGACCCAGTACTTC
TRBJ2-1	.	TRBV19	.	CASSIPFSYNEQFF	TGTGCCAGTAGTATACCCTTCTCCTACAATGAGCAGTTCTTC
TRBJ2-3	TRBD1	TRBV9	.	CASKGAGTDTQYF	TGTGCCAGTAAGGGGGCAGGCACAGATACGCAGTATTTT
TRBJ2-7	TRBD2	TRBV6-2/TRBV6-3	many	CASSSSGYSYEQYF	TGTGCCAGCAGTTCTAGCGGCTACTCCTACGAGCAGTACTTC
TRBJ2-2	TRBD1	TRBV7-3	.	CASSFVGTGNTGELFF	TGTGCCAGCAGCTTCGTCGGGACAGGTAACACCGGGGAGCTGTTTTTT
TRBJ2-1	TRBD2	TRBV4-3	.	CASSQFSAGVREQFF	TGCGCCAGCAGCCAATTCTCCGCGGGAGTACGTGAGCAGTTCTTC
TRBJ2-7	.	TRBV28	.	CASRENTDSVYEQYF	TGTGCCAGCAGGGAGAACACGGACTCAGTTTACGAGCAGTACTTC
TRBJ2-5	.	TRBV19	.	CASSDSGVETQYF	TGTGCCAGTAGTGACTCAGGGGTGGAGACCCAGTACTTC
TRBJ2-1	.	TRBV7-2	.	CASSLVREAYNEQFF	TGTGCCAGCAGCTTAGTCCGGGAAGCCTACAATGAGCAGTTCTTC
TRBJ2-1	TRBD2	TRBV12-3/TRBV12-4	.	CASLAGVFNEQFF	TGTGCCAGCCTAGCGGGAGTCTTCAATGAGCAGTTCTTC
TRBJ1-1	TRBD1	TRBV5-1	.	CASKRVPGQGTDTEAFF	TGCGCCAGCAAGCGCGTCCCGGGACAGGGGACGGATACTGAAGCTTTCTTT
TRBJ2-7	.	TRBV4-1	.	CASSLTDDSYEQYF	TGCGCCAGCAGCCTCACCGATGACAGCTACGAGCAGTACTTC
TRBJ1-1	TRBD1	TRBV28	.	CASSFAQGSAEAFF	TGTGCCAGCAGTTTCGCACAGGGGTCGGCTGAAGCTTTCTTT
TRBJ1-2	TRBD1	TRBV28	.	CASSLADRGYGYTF	TGTGCCAGCAGTTTAGCCGACAGGGGGTATGGCTACACCTTC